These T cell receptor beta chains were read from a single sample in a study of cytomegalovirus exposure and HLA in healthy donors. The method was immunoSEQ multiplex PCR; TCRdb's version includes in-frame clones alone and lacks a portion of them. The table has over 130,000 clones, around 85% seen once. What was sequenced was PBMCs. These receptors originate from a female donor in good health and CMV-seronegative. Both conserved end residues are part of each CDR3. Each record gives: V gene, J gene, D gene, clone size, CDR3 protein, CDR3 DNA. A D gene is named only where the DNA matches it firmly. A clone size is listed for some rows: how often the clone was seen (once, few, many), or a class if it is expanded.

TRBV2	TRBJ1-1	-	-	CAGDTLNTEAFF	TGTGCCGGGGACACCTTGAACACTGAAGCTTTCTTT
TRBV7-9	TRBJ1-3	-	-	CASSKFQSTSSGNTIYF	TGTGCCAGCAGTAAATTCCAAAGTACGAGCTCTGGAAACACCATATATTTT
TRBV10-1	TRBJ1-2	-	-	CASSDVNYGYTF	TGCGCCAGCAGTGATGTAAACTATGGCTACACCTTC
TRBV11-2	TRBJ1-5	-	-	CASSAAAGNGNQPQHF	TGTGCCAGCAGCGCGGCAGCGGGAAACGGCAATCAGCCCCAGCATTTT
TRBV5-1	TRBJ2-7	-	-	CASSLLRESSYEQYF	TGCGCCAGCAGCTTGCTTCGGGAGAGCTCCTACGAGCAGTACTTC
TRBV6-5	TRBJ2-7	TRBD1	-	CASSYPGQGAEQYF	TGTGCCAGCAGTTACCCGGGACAGGGGGCAGAGCAGTACTTC
TRBV4-1	TRBJ2-1	TRBD2	-	CASRELAGDLEQFF	TGCGCCAGCAGAGAACTAGCGGGTGATCTTGAGCAGTTCTTC
TRBV25-1	TRBJ2-3	TRBD2	-	CASSHPGLAGGTDTQYF	TGTGCCAGCAGTCATCCGGGACTAGCGGGAGGTACAGATACGCAGTATTTT
TRBV27	TRBJ1-2	TRBD1	-	CASSLGRGSYTF	TGTGCCAGCAGTTTGGGCAGGGGGAGCTACACCTTC
TRBV19	TRBJ2-5	-	-	CASSSGRPKTQYF	TGTGCCAGTAGTTCTGGGCGCCCCAAGACCCAGTACTTC
TRBV28	TRBJ2-4	-	-	CASSLTGENIQYF	TGTGCCAGCAGTTTGACGGGGGAAAACATTCAGTACTTC
TRBV30	TRBJ2-7	TRBD2	-	CAWWTGGEQYF	TGTGCCTGGTGGACGGGGGGCGAGCAGTACTTC
TRBV28	TRBJ1-1	-	-	CASRSNTEAFF	TGTGCCAGCAGGAGCAACACTGAAGCTTTCTTT
TRBV9	TRBJ2-5	TRBD2	-	CASSPGLAERWKETQYF	TGTGCCAGCAGCCCGGGACTAGCGGAGAGGTGGAAAGAGACCCAGTACTTC
TRBV2	TRBJ2-5	-	-	CASSITSGETQYF	TGTGCCAGCAGCATTACTAGTGGAGAGACCCAGTACTTC
TRBV5-1	TRBJ1-3	-	-	CASSLNVGDSGNTIYF	TGCGCCAGCAGCTTGAACGTAGGGGACTCTGGAAACACCATATATTTT
TRBV30	TRBJ2-7	TRBD1	-	CAWSSGTGSEQYF	TGTGCCTGGAGTTCCGGGACAGGGTCCGAGCAGTACTTC
TRBV28	TRBJ1-1	-	-	CASSLGHYEAFF	TGTGCCAGCAGCCTCGGACATTATGAAGCTTTCTTT
TRBV19	TRBJ1-1	-	-	CASSIDLRAFEAFF	TGTGCCAGTAGTATAGATTTACGAGCCTTTGAAGCTTTCTTT
TRBV19	TRBJ1-1	TRBD1	-	CASSIWGTGSTEAFF	TGTGCCAGTAGTATTTGGGGGACAGGGAGCACTGAAGCTTTCTTT
TRBV6-6	TRBJ2-3	TRBD2	-	CASRLLAGVDTQYF	TGTGCCAGCAGACTACTAGCGGGAGTGGATACGCAGTATTTT
TRBV7-9	TRBJ2-7	-	-	CASSLVLYEQYF	TGTGCCAGCAGCTTAGTCCTCTACGAGCAGTACTTC
TRBV9	TRBJ1-1	-	-	CASSVEGGTEAFF	TGTGCCAGCAGCGTAGAAGGAGGGACTGAAGCTTTCTTT
TRBV6-1	TRBJ1-5	-	-	CASSEKGALSNQPQHF	TGTGCCAGCAGTGAAAAAGGGGCCCTCAGCAATCAGCCCCAGCATTTT
TRBV27	TRBJ1-2	-	-	CASSQRGRSGYTF	TGTGCCAGCAGTCAACGGGGGAGGAGTGGCTACACCTTC
TRBV5-6	TRBJ2-7	TRBD2	-	CASSFAGGPSYEQYF	TGTGCCAGCAGCTTCGCGGGAGGGCCGTCCTACGAGCAGTACTTC
TRBV10-1	TRBJ2-2	TRBD2	-	CASSGTSGRGVTGELFF	TGCGCCAGTTCCGGGACTAGCGGGAGAGGGGTCACCGGGGAGCTGTTTTTT
TRBV28	TRBJ2-7	TRBD1	-	CASSSPGQAPYEQYF	TGTGCCAGCAGTTCCCCGGGACAGGCCCCCTACGAGCAGTACTTC
TRBV29-1	TRBJ1-4	-	-	CSVDIGGSEKLFF	TGCAGCGTTGATATCGGGGGGAGTGAAAAACTGTTTTTT
TRBV7-7	TRBJ2-7	TRBD1	-	CASSADREDEQYF	TGTGCTAGCAGCGCGGACAGGGAAGACGAGCAGTACTTC
TRBV30	TRBJ2-2	TRBD1	-	CAWKGGRYTGELFF	TGTGCCTGGAAAGGGGGCAGGTACACCGGGGAGCTGTTTTTT
TRBV28	TRBJ2-2	TRBD1	-	CASGGQANTGELFF	TGTGCCAGCGGAGGACAGGCGAACACCGGGGAGCTGTTTTTT
TRBV18	TRBJ2-4	TRBD2	-	CASSPRETSGIGKNIQYF	TGTGCCAGCTCACCACGGGAGACTAGCGGGATAGGCAAAAACATTCAGTACTTC
TRBV6-5	TRBJ1-1	-	-	CASSSTSTEAFF	TGTGCCAGCAGCTCCACCAGCACTGAAGCTTTCTTT
TRBV27	TRBJ1-2	-	-	CASSPQQGYPSNYGYTF	TGTGCCAGCAGTCCCCAACAGGGCTACCCTTCTAACTATGGCTACACCTTC
TRBV28	TRBJ2-7	-	-	CASSSGQRSSYEQYF	TGTGCCAGCAGTTCCGGACAGAGATCTTCCTACGAGCAGTACTTC
TRBV18	TRBJ1-1	-	-	CASSPKESAMLIF	TGTGCCAGCTCACCTAAGGAGTCAGCTATGCTTATCTTT
TRBV2	TRBJ2-7	TRBD1	-	CASSVRRDREDEQYF	TGTGCCAGCAGTGTTCGTCGGGACAGGGAGGACGAGCAGTACTTC
TRBV27	TRBJ1-2	-	few	CASSLSSGDFGGYTF	TGTGCCAGCAGTTTATCGTCCGGGGACTTCGGCGGCTACACCTTC
TRBV28	TRBJ1-2	TRBD1	-	CASSVGNRGNYGYTF	TGTGCCAGCAGCGTGGGGAACAGGGGTAACTATGGCTACACCTTC
TRBV5-4	TRBJ1-1	-	-	CASSSEGQSRGGAFF	TGTGCCAGCAGCTCGGAAGGACAGTCGAGAGGTGGAGCTTTCTTT
TRBV6-5	TRBJ1-2	TRBD1	once	CATRIGGKYGYTF	TGTGCCACCAGAATAGGGGGCAAGTATGGCTACACCTTC